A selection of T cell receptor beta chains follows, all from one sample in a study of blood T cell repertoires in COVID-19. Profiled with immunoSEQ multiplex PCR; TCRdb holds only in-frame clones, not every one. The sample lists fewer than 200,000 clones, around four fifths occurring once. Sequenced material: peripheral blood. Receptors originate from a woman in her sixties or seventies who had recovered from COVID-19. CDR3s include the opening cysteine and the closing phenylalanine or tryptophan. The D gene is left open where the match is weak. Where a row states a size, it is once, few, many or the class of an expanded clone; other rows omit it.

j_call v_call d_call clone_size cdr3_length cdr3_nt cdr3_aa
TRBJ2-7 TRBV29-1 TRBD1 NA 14 TGCAGCGTTGAAGGGGACAGGGATGGGAACGAGCAGTACTTC CSVEGDRDGNEQYF
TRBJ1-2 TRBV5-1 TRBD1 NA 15 TGCGCCAGCAGCTTGGCCCCAGGGACAGCCGGTGGCTACACCTTC CASSLAPGTAGGYTF
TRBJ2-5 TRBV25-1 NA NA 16 TGTGCCAGCAGTGAATACCGGGGGGCGGGTCAAGAGACCCAGTACTTC CASSEYRGAGQETQYF
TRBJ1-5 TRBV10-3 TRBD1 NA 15 TGTGCCATCAGTGGGACAGGGGTGGGGAGTCAGCCCCAGCATTTT CAISGTGVGSQPQHF
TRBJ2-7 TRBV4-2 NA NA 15 TGTGCCAGCAGCCAAGCCAGCCGGGGTCCCTACGAGCAGTACTTC CASSQASRGPYEQYF
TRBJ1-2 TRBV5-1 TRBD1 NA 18 TGCGCCAGCAGCTTGGTGCCCTCTCCGACAGGGGAATTCTATGGCTACACCTTC CASSLVPSPTGEFYGYTF
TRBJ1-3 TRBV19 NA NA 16 TGTGCCAGTAGTACGGCCCCCAGGTCAACTGGAAACACCATATATTTT CASSTAPRSTGNTIYF
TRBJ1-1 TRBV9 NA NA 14 TGTGCCAGCAGCGTAGGGCCTGGAGACACTGAAGCTTTCTTT CASSVGPGDTEAFF
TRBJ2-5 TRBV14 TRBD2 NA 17 TGTGCCAGCAGCCAAGTCCAGGTAGCGGGGAACCAAGAGACCCAGTACTTC CASSQVQVAGNQETQYF
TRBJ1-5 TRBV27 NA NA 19 TGTGCCAGCAGTTTTTGGCCCCCGGGGTTGGGGGGGAGCAATCAGCCCCAGCATTTT CASSFWPPGLGGSNQPQHF
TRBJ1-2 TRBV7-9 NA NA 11 TGTGCCAGCTGGGGACTCCTTGGCTACACCTTC CASWGLLGYTF
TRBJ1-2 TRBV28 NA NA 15 TGTGCCAGCAGCCGGCCCCGGGGATTTAACTATGGCTACACCTTC CASSRPRGFNYGYTF
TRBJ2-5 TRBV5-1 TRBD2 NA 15 TGCGCCAGCAGCACACGGACCGGGGGGGCAGAGACCCAGTACTTC CASSTRTGGAETQYF
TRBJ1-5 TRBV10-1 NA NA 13 TGCGCCAGCACGAGGGACTACAATCAGCCCCAGCATTTT CASTRDYNQPQHF
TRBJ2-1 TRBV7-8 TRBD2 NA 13 TGTGCCAGCAGCCCCCAGCGGGAGGGCCTGCAGTTCTTC CASSPQREGLQFF
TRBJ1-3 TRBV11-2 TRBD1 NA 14 TGTGCCAGCACCCCACAGGGGTTCGGAAACACCATATATTTT CASTPQGFGNTIYF
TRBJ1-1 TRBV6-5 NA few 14 TGTGCCAGCAGCGCCGGGGTGATGGAGGCTGAAGCTTTCTTT CASSAGVMEAEAFF
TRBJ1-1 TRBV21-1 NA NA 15 TGTGCCAGCAGCACGAATACAGCTGTGAACACTGAAGCTTTCTTT CASSTNTAVNTEAFF
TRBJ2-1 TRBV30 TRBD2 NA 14 TGTGCCTGGAACCGACTAGCGCCCCTCAATGAGCAGTTCTTC CAWNRLAPLNEQFF
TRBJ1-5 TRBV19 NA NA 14 TGTGCCAGTAGTAGACGGCAGGGGAATCAGCCCCAGCATTTT CASSRRQGNQPQHF
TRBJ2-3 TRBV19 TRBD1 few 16 TGTGCCAGTAGGGACAGGGGGCGCGGGTGGTCAGATACGCAGTATTTT CASRDRGRGWSDTQYF
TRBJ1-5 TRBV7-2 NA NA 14 TGTGCCAGCAGCCCCTGGGCCGTAAATCAGCCCCAGCATTTT CASSPWAVNQPQHF
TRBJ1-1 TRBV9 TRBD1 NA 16 TGTGCCAGCAGCCCCGGGACAGGGGCCCTGAACACTGAAGCTTTCTTT CASSPGTGALNTEAFF
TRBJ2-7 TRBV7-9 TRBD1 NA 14 TGTGCCAGCAGCTTGGGGGACAGGAGGGGCGAGCAGTACTTC CASSLGDRRGEQYF
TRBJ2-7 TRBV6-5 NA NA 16 TGTGCCAGCAGTTACTCTTGGGCTGAGTTTTCCTACGAGCAGTACTTC CASSYSWAEFSYEQYF
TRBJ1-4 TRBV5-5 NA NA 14 TGTGCCAGCAGCTTGGTTGCAGTTAATGAAAAACTGTTTTTT CASSLVAVNEKLFF
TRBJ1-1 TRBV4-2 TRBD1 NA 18 TGTGCCAGCAGCCAAGAAGGGGGACAGGGGGCGCGGGGCACTGAAGCTTTCTTT CASSQEGGQGARGTEAFF
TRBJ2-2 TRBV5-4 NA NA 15 TGTGCCAGCAGCTCCCCGACTAGTACCACCGGGGAGCTGTTTTTT CASSSPTSTTGELFF